A single sample is the source of the 15 T cell receptor beta chains below, sequenced in a study of cytomegalovirus exposure and HLA in healthy donors. The PCR ran on 60 Vbeta and 13 Jbeta primers. Here immunoSEQ multiplex PCR was the method, and the copy in TCRdb shows in-frame clones only, minus some. This table has under 200,000 clones, approximately 82% appearing once. Sequencing was carried out using PBMCs. The receptors come from a male donor in good health and CMV-seropositive.

The CDR3 region is CASGGNSYEQYF. CDR3 nucleotides: TGTGCCAGCGGCGGCAACTCCTACGAGCAGTACTTC. The chain links TRBV28 to TRBJ2-7; no clear D gene. V dropped 8 bases and J dropped 0 bases, with 8 bases sitting between them. The CDR3 totals 12 residues. Germline V gene sequence: CDR1 MDHEN, CDR2 SYDVKM. Using reference TRBV28 and TRBJ2-7 for the parts outside the CDR3, the full variable domain is DVKVTQSSRYLVKRTGEKVFLECVQDMDHENMFWYRQDPGLGLRLIYFSYDVKMKEKGDIPEGYSVSREKKERFSLILESASTNQTSMYLCASGGNSYEQYFGPGTRLTVT.

This chain links TRBV7-2 with TRBJ1-2; D remains unclear. The germline CDR1 and CDR2 sequences are SGHTA and FQGNSA. The CDR3 totals 13 residues. Trimming left V 5 bases short and J 5 bases short, with 12 bases between. The CDR3: CASSVDGGYGYTF. The CDR3 DNA reads as TGTGCCAGCAGCGTAGACGGAGGATATGGCTACACCTTC. Supplemented by reference TRBV7-2 and TRBJ1-2, the full variable domain reads GAGVSQSPSNKVTEKGKDVELRCDPISGHTALYWYRQSLGQGLEFLIYFQGNSAPDKSGLPSDRFSAERTGGSVSTLTIQRTQQEDSAVYLCASSVDGGYGYTFGSGTRLTVV.

This chain uses TRBV11-2 with TRBJ2-7; TRBD2 agrees at 10 bases. Germline lookup yields CDR1 SGHAT and CDR2 FQNNGV. V shed 7 bases and J 6 bases; nucleotides not matched to a gene: 6. CDR3 length: 13 amino acids. The CDR3 coding sequence is TGTGCCAGCAAATTAGCGGGAGGAGGCGAGCAGTACTTC. Its protein is CASKLAGGGEQYF.

Comment on this clone: Other DNA sequences from this sample encode an identical CDR3 as well. This chain links TRBV7-2 with TRBJ1-5, with D perhaps TRBD1 (5 bases). Trimming removed 1 base at V and 1 base at J, with 8 bases between. Germline assignment: CDR1 SGHTA and CDR2 FQGNSA. The CDR3 is 15 amino acids. This chain's CDR3 is CASSLGGGSNQPQHF. For the CDR3, the DNA is TGTGCCAGCAGCTTAGGGGGCGGAAGCAATCAGCCCCAGCATTTT.

CDR3 protein: CASSQAPGQGGAEQYF. DNA of the CDR3: TGCGCCAGCAGCCAAGCCCCAGGGCAGGGTGGGGCGGAGCAGTACTTC. The chain couples TRBV4-1 to TRBJ2-7; perhaps TRBD1 as D (5 bases). Germline V lookup: CDR1 MGHRA, CDR2 YSYEKL. V was trimmed by 1 base and J by 7 bases, leaving 20 bases between them. CDR3 length: 16 residues.

The chain uses TRBV28 and TRBJ1-1; D is unresolved. V shed 6 bases and J shed 6 bases, with 14 bases lying between them. Germline V CDR1 and CDR2: MDHEN, SYDVKM. The CDR3 spans 13 residues. The DNA of the CDR3 is TGTGCCAGCAGCCGCTCGGGTGCCCCTGAAGCTTTCTTT. Its protein is CASSRSGAPEAFF.

The rearrangement uses TRBV5-1 and TRBJ2-7; TRBD1 aligns across 9 bases. The CDR3 contains 16 residues. J lost 2 bases, V lost 4 bases, and 10 bases had no gene match. Germline V gene lookup returns CDR1 SGHRS and CDR2 YFSETQ. Written as DNA, the CDR3 is TGCGCCAGCAGCCCCGCCTTAGGGACAGGGACCTACGAGCAGTACTTC. Translating gives CASSPALGTGTYEQYF.

The rearrangement uses TRBV5-4 and TRBJ1-6, with a possible D match to TRBD1 (6 bases). The V end was cut by 0 bases, the J end by 6 bases, with 10 bases between. The CDR3 contains 15 residues. The germline gives CDR1 SGHNT, CDR2 YYREEE (reference sequence). In DNA, the CDR3 is TGTGCCAGCAGCTTGGATAGGACAGTTAATTCACCCCTCCACTTT. It specifies CASSLDRTVNSPLHF.

The rearrangement joins TRBV9 to TRBJ2-6; 8 nucleotides agree with TRBD2. V was pared by 4 bases and J by 3 bases, with 9 bases of the junction left unmatched. Germline-derived CDR1 and CDR2 are SGDLS and YYNGEE. CDR3 length: 17 amino acids. CDR3 nucleotides: TGTGCCAGCAGCCCGCGGGCGGGGGGACTTGGGGCCAACGTCCTGACTTTC. Translating gives CASSPRAGGLGANVLTF. Based on the CDR3 plus reference TRBV9 and TRBJ2-6, the full variable domain is DSGVTQTPKHLITATGQRVTLRCSPRSGDLSVYWYQQSLDQGLQFLIQYYNGEERAKGNILERFSAQQFPDLHSELNLSSLELGDSALYFCASSPRAGGLGANVLTFGAGSRLTVL.

The gene calls are TRBV27 and TRBJ1-2; D gene ambiguous. The V end was cut by 3 bases, the J end by 7 bases, with 9 bases between. The CDR3 has 12 residues. Germline CDR1 is MNHEY and CDR2 is SMNVEV (reference sequence). The CDR3, as DNA: TGTGCCAGCAGTTTTGGAGGGTCTGGCTACACCTTC. Translated: CASSFGGSGYTF.

The V gene is TRBV18, the J gene TRBJ1-1; 10 nucleotides agree with TRBD1. The germline gives CDR1 KGHSH, CDR2 LQKENI. Germline trimming cut 3 bases from V and 4 bases from J; bases unmatched to any gene: 5. The CDR3 consists of 15 residues. The CDR3 DNA follows: TGTGCCAGCTCACCCCTAAGGACAGGGGGCACTGAAGCTTTCTTT. Protein product: CASSPLRTGGTEAFF.

This sequence joins TRBV13 and TRBJ1-1; 7 bases are a match to TRBD1. The germline V gene has CDR1 PRHDT and CDR2 FYEKMQ (reference sequence). The V segment lost 5 bases and the J segment 3 bases; nucleotides outside the gene matches: 6. This CDR3 comprises 14 residues. The CDR3 coding sequence is TGTGCCAGCAGCCCTAGGAGGGGGCACACTGAAGCTTTCTTT. It codes for CASSPRRGHTEAFF. The variable domain in full, completed from reference TRBV13 and TRBJ1-1, reads AAGVIQSPRHLIKEKRETATLKCYPIPRHDTVYWYQQGPGQDPQFLISFYEKMQSDKGSIPDRFSAQQFSDYHSELNMSSLELGDSALYFCASSPRRGHTEAFFGQGTRLTVV.

The genes are TRBV30 and TRBJ2-3, with 7 bases identical to TRBD2. The CDR3 contains 17 residues. Germline V gives CDR1 GTSNPN, CDR2 SVGIG (reference sequence). CDR3 sequence: CVLADLAGGPSTDTQYF. As DNA, the CDR3 is TGTGTATTAGCGGACTTAGCGGGCGGCCCTAGCACAGATACGCAGTATTTT.

This clone was recorded only once. The rearrangement links TRBV14 to TRBJ2-5; possible D gene TRBD2, 5 bases. Trimming removed 1 base from V and 2 bases from J, with 14 bases in between. This CDR3 spans 16 amino acids. Germline V gene lookup returns CDR1 SGHDN and CDR2 FVKESK. The CDR3 DNA sequence: TGTGCCAGCAGCCAAGCTCTAGAGGGTTGGCAAGAGACCCAGTACTTC. As protein: CASSQALEGWQETQYF.

The chain is built from TRBV25-1 and TRBJ1-3; 9 bases match TRBD1. V lost 5 bases and J lost 4; bases outside the gene matches: 6. This CDR3 spans 15 amino acids. Germline V gene sequence: CDR1 MGHDK, CDR2 SYGVNS. CDR3 sequence (DNA): TGTGCCAGCAGTTCCGGGACAGGGTACGGAAACACCATATATTTT. Its protein is CASSSGTGYGNTIYF.